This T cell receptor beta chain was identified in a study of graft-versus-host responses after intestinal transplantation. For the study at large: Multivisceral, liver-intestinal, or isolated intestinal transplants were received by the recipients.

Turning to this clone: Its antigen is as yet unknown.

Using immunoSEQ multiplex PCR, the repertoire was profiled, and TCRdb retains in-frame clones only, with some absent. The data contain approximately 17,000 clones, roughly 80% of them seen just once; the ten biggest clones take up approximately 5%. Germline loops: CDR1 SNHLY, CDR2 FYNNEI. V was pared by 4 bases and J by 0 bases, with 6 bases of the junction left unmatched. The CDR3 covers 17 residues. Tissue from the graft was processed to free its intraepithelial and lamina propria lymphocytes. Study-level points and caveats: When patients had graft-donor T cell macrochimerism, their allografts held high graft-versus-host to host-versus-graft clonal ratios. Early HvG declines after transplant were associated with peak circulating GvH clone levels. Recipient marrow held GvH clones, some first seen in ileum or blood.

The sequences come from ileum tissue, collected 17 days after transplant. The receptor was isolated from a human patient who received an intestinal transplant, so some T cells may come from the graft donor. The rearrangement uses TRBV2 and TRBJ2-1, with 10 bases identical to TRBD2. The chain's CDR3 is CASSVGTSAFSYNEQFF. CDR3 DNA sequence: TGTGCCAGCAGTGTCGGGACTAGCGCCTTCTCCTACAATGAGCAGTTCTTC.